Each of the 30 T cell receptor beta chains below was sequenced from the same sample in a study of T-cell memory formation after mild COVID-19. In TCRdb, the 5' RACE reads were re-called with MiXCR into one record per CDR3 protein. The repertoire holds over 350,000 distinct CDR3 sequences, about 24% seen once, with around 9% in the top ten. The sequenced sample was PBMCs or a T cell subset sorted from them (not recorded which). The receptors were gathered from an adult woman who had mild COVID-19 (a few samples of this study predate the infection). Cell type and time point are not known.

The CDR3 bases are TGCAGTGCTATAGAGGTCCCCAGACCGGGAGCTTTCTTT. This translates into CSAIEVPRPGAFF. The chain employs TRBV20-1 and TRBJ1-1, with D uncertain. Germline lookup yields CDR1 DFQATT and CDR2 SNEGSKA (reference sequence). The germline V and J ends were trimmed by 4 bases and 10 bases, with 19 bases remaining between them. The CDR3 totals 13 residues.

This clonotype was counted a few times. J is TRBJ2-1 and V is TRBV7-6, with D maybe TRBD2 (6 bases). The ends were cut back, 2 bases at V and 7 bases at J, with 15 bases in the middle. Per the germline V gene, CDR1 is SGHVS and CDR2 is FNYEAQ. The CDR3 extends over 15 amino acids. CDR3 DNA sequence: TGTGCCAGCAGCTTATTACCCGGGAGTGGGAATGAGCAGTTCTTC. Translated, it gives CASSLLPGSGNEQFF.

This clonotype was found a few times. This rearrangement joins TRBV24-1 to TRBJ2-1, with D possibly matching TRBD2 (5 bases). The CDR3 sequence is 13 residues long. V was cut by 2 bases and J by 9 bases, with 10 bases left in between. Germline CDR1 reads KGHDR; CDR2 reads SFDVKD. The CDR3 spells CATSDYTGSEQFF. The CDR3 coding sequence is TGTGCCACCAGTGATTACACTGGGAGTGAGCAGTTCTTC.

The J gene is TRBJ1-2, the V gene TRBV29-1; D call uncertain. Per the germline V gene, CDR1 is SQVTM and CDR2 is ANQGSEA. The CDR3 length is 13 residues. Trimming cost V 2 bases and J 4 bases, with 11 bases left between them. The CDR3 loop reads CSVEMEQPYGYTF. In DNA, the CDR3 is TGCAGCGTTGAAATGGAACAACCCTATGGCTACACCTTC.

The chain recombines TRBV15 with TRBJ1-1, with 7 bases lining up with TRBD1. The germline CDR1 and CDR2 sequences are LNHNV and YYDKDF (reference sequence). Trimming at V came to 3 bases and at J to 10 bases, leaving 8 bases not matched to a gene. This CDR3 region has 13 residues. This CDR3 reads CATSRTRQGGAFF. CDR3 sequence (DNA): TGTGCCACCAGCAGGACACGACAGGGTGGAGCTTTCTTT.

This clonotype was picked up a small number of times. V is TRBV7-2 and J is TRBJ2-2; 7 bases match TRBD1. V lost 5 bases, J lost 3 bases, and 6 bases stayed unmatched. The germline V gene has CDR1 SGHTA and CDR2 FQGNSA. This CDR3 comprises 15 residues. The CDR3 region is CASSQGTVYTGELFF. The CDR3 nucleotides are TGTGCCAGCAGCCAAGGGACAGTATACACCGGGGAGCTGTTTTTT.

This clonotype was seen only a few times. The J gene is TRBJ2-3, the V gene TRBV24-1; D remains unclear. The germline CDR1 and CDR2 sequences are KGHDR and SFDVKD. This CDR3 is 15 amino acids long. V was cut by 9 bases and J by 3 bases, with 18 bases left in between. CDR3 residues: CATSPARPETDTQYF. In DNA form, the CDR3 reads TGTGCCACCTCCCCGGCTCGACCAGAGACAGATACGCAGTATTTT.

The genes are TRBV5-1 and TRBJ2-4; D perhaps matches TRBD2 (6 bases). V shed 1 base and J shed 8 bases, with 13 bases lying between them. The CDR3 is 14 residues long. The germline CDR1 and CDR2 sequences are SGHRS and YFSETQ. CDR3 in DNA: TGCGCCAGCAGCTTGAACGGGGGTGAATACATTCAGTACTTC. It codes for CASSLNGGEYIQYF.

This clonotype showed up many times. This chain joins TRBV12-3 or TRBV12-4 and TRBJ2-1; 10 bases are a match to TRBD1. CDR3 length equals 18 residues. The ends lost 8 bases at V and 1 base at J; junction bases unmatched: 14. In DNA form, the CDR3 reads TGTGCCAGCGTTAGGGGGACAGGGGCACCTGTGTCCTACAATGAGCAGTTCTTC. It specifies CASVRGTGAPVSYNEQFF.

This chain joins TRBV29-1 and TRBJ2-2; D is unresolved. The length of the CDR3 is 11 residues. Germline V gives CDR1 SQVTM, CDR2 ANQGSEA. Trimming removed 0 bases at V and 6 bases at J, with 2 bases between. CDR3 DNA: TGCAGCGTTGAAGACCCCGGGGAGCTGTTTTTT. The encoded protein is CSVEDPGELFF.

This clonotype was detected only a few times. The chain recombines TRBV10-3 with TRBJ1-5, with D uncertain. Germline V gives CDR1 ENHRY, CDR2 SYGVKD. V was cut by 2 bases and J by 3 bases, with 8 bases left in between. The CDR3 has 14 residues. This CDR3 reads CAISERRTNQPQHF. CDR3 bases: TGTGCCATCAGTGAGAGGAGGACCAATCAGCCCCAGCATTTT.

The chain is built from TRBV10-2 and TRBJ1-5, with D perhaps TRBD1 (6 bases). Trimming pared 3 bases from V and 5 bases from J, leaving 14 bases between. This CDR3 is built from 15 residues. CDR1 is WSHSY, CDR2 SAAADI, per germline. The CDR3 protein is CASSEVQGLDQPQHF. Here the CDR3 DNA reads TGCGCCAGCAGTGAAGTCCAGGGGTTGGATCAGCCCCAGCATTTT.

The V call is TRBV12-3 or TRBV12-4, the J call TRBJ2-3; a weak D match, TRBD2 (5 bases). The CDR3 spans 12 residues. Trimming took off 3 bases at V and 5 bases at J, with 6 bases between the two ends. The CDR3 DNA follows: TGTGCCAGCAGTTTCCGGGAAGATACGCAGTATTTT. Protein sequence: CASSFREDTQYF.

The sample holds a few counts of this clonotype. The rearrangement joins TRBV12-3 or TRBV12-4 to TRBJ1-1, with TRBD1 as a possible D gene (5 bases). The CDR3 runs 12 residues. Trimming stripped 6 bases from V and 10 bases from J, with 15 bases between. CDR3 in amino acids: CASSLPGVSAFF. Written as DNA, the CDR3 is TGTGCCAGCAGCTTGCCGGGGGTGTCAGCTTTCTTT.

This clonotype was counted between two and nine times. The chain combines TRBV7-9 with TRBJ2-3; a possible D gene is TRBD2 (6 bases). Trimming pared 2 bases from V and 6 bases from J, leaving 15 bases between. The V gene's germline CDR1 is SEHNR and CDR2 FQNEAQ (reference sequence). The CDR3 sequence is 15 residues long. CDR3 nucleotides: TGTGCCAGCAGCTTAAGGCTAGCGACAGAGGATACGCAGTATTTT. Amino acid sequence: CASSLRLATEDTQYF.

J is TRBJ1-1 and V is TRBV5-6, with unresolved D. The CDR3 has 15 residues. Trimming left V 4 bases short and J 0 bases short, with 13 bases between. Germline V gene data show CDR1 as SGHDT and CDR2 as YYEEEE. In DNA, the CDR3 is TGTGCCAGCAGCCGTTTGGCTCCTCTGAACACTGAAGCTTTCTTT. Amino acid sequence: CASSRLAPLNTEAFF.

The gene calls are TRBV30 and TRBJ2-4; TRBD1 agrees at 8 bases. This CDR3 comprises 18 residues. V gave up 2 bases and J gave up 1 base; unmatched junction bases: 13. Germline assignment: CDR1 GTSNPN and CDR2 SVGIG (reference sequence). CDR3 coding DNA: TGTGCCTGGAGTCCAGATCGGACAGGGCTTTTGGCCAAAAACATTCAGTACTTC. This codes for CAWSPDRTGLLAKNIQYF.

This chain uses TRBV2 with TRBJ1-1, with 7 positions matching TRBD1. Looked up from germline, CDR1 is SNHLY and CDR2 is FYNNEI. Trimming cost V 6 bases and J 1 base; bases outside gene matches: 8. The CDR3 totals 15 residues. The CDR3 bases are TGTGCCAGCAGCCCGGGACAGCGCACGAACACTGAAGCTTTCTTT. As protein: CASSPGQRTNTEAFF. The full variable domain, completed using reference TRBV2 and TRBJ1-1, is EPEVTQTPSHQVTQMGQEVILRCVPISNHLYFYWYRQILGQKVEFLVSFYNNEISEKSEIFDDQFSVERPDGSNFTLKIRSTKLEDSAMYFCASSPGQRTNTEAFFGQGTRLTVV.

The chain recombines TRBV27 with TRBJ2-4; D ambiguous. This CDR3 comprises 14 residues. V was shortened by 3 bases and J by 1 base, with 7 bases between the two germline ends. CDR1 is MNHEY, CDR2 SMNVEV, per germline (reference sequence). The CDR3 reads CASSLLGAKNIQYF. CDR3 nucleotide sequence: TGTGCCAGCAGTTTGCTTGGGGCCAAAAACATTCAGTACTTC.

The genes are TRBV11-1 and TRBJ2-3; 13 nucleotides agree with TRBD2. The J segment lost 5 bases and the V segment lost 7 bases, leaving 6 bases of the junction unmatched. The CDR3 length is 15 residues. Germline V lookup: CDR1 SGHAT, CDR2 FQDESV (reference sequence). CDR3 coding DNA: TGTGCCAGCACCTGGACTAGCGGGGGTGTAGATACGCAGTATTTT. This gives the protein CASTWTSGGVDTQYF.

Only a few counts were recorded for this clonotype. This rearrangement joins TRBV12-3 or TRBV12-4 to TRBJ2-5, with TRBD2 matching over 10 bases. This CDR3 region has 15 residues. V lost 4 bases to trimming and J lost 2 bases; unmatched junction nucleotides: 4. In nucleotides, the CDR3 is TGTGCCAGCAGTTACGCTAGCGGGAGACAAGAGACCCAGTACTTC. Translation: CASSYASGRQETQYF.

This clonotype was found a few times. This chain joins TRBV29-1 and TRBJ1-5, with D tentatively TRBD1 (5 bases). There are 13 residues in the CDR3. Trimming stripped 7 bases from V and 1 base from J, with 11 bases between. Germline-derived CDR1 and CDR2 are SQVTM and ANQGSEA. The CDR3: CSAGDGSNQPQHF. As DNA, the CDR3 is TGCAGCGCGGGGGACGGAAGCAATCAGCCCCAGCATTTT.

CDR3 DNA sequence: TGTGCCAGCAGTTTTAGCGGGCAAGAGACCCAGTACTTC. Translating it yields CASSFSGQETQYF. The rearrangement links TRBV7-3 to TRBJ2-5, with TRBD2 identical over 7 bases. V trimming: 6 bases; J trimming: 2 bases; junction bases outside the gene matches: 3. This CDR3 comprises 13 residues. CDR1 and CDR2 (germline): SGHTA, FQGTGA.

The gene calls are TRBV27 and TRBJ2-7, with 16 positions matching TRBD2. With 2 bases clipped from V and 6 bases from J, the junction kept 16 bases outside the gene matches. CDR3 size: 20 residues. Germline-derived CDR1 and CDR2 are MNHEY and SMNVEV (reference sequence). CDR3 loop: CASSLRAPGLAGGGTAEQYF. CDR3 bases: TGTGCCAGCAGTTTAAGAGCACCGGGACTAGCGGGGGGGGGAACAGCCGAGCAGTACTTC.

The CDR3: CASSLPGLAGGGRSEQFF. Written as DNA, the CDR3 is TGTGCCAGCAGCCTCCCGGGACTAGCGGGGGGCGGGAGGTCTGAGCAGTTCTTC. The J gene is TRBJ2-1, the V gene TRBV5-6, with 15 bases identical to TRBD2. This CDR3 has 18 amino acids. Germline CDR1 SGHDT, CDR2 YYEEEE. Losses at the gene ends were 4 bases for V and 9 bases for J; bases not matched to a gene: 14.

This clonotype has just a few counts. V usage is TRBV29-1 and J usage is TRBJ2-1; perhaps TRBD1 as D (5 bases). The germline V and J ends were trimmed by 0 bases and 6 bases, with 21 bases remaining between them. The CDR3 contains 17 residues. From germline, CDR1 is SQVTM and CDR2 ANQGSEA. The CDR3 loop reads CSVEDFGSDRPVNEQFF. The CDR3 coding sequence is TGCAGCGTTGAAGATTTCGGGTCTGACAGACCCGTCAATGAGCAGTTCTTC.

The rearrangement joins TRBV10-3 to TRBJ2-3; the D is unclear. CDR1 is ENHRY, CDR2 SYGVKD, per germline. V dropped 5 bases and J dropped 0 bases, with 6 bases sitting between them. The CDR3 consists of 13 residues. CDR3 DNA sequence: TGTGCCATCAGTTCGTCCAGCACAGATACGCAGTATTTT. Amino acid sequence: CAISSSSTDTQYF.

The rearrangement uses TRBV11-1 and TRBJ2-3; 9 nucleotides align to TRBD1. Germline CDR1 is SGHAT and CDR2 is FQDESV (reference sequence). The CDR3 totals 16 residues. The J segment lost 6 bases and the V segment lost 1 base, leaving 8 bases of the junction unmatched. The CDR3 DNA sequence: TGTGCCAGCAGCTTAGGGGACGCAACAGGGGGCGATACGCAGTATTTT. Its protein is CASSLGDATGGDTQYF.

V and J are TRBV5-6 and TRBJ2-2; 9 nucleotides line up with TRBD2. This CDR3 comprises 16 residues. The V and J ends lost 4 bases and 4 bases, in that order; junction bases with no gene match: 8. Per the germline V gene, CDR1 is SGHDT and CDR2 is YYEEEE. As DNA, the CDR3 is TGTGCCAGCAGCCCCTTAGCGGGAGACGGCACCGGGGAGCTGTTTTTT. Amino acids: CASSPLAGDGTGELFF.

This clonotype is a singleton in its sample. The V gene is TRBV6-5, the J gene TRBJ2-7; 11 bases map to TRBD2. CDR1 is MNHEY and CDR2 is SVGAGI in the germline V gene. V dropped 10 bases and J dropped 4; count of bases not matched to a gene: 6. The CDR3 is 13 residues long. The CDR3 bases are TGTGCCACCTCCGGGACTAGCGGATACGAGCAGTACTTC. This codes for CATSGTSGYEQYF.